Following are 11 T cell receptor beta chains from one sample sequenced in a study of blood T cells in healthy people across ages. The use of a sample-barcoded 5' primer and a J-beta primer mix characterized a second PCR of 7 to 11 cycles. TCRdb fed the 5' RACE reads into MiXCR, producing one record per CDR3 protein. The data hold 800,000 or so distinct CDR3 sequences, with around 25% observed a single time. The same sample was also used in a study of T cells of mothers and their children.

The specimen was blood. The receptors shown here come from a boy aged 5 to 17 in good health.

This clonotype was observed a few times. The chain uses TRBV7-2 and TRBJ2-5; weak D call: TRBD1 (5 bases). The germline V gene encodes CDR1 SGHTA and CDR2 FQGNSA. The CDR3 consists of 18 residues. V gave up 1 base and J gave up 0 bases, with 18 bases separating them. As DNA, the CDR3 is TGTGCCAGCAGCTTAGGGGCAGGGATGGTTTCGCACCAAGAGACCCAGTACTTC. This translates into CASSLGAGMVSHQETQYF.

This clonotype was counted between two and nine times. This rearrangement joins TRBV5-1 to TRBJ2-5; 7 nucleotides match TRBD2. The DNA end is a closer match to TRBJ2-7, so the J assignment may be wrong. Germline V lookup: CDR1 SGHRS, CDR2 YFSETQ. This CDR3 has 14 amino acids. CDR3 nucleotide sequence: TGCGCCAGCAGCTTGGCAGGACTAGTAGACGAGCAGTACTTC. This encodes CASSLAGLVDEQYF.

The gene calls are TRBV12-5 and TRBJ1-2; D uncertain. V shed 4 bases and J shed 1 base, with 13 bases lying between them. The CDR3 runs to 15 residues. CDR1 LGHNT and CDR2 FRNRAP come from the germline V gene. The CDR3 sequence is CASGYVIQNNYGYTF. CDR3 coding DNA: TGTGCTAGTGGTTACGTGATTCAAAATAACTATGGCTACACCTTC.

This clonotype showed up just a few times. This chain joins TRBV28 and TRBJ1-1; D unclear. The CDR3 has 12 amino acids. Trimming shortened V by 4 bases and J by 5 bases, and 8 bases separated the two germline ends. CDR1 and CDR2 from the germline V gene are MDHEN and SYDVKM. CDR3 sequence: CASSWGGTEAFF. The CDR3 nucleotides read TGTGCCAGCAGTTGGGGAGGGACTGAAGCTTTCTTT.

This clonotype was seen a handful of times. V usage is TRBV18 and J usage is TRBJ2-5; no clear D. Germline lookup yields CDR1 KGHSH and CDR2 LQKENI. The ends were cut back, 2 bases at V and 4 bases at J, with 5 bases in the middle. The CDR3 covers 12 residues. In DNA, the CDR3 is TGTGCCAGCTCACCATTGCCAGAGACCCAGTACTTC. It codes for CASSPLPETQYF.

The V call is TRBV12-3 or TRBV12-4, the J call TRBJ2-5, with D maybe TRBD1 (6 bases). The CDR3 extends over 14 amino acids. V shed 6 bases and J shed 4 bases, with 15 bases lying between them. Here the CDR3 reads CASSPQGYPETQYF. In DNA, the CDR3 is TGTGCCAGCAGCCCACAGGGTTATCCAGAGACCCAGTACTTC.

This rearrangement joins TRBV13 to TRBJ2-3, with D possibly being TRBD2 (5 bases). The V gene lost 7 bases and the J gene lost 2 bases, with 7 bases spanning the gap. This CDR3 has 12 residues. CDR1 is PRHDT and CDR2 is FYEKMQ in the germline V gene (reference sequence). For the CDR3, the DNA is TGTGCCAGCAACCGGGACACAGATACGCAGTATTTT. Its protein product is CASNRDTDTQYF.

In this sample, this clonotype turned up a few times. The CDR3 sequence: CASKTSAIQGGTQYF. CDR3 nucleotide sequence: TGTGCCAGCAAGACTAGCGCAATTCAGGGGGGGACGCAGTATTTT. The chain recombines TRBV28 with TRBJ2-3; a weak D match, TRBD2 (8 bases). Germline V gene data show CDR1 as MDHEN and CDR2 as SYDVKM. Trimming removed 7 bases from V and 9 bases from J, with 23 bases in between. This CDR3 has 15 amino acids.

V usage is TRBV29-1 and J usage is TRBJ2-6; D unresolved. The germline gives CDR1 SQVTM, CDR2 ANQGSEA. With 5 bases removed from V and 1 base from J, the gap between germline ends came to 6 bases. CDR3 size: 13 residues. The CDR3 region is CSVHESGANVLTF. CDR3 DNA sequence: TGCAGCGTTCACGAATCTGGGGCCAACGTCCTGACTTTC.

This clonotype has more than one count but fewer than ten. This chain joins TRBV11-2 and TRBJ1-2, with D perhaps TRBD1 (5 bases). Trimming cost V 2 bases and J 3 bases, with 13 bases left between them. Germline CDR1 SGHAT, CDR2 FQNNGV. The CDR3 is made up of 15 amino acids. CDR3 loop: CASSLLLGLDYGYTF. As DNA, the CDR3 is TGTGCCAGCAGCTTATTGCTGGGGCTTGACTATGGCTACACCTTC.

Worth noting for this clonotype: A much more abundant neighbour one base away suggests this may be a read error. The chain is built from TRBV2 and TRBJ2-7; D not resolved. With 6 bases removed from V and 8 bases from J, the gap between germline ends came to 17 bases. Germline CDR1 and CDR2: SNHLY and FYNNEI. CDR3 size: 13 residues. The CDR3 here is CASSPGRRYKQYF. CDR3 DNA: TGTGCCAGCAGCCCTGGCCGGAGATACAAGCAGTACTTC.